The 19 T cell receptor beta chains reported below all come from one sample, sequenced in a study of cytomegalovirus exposure and HLA in healthy donors. A multiplex PCR was run with 60 Vbeta primers and 13 Jbeta primers. Method: immunoSEQ multiplex PCR; TCRdb's copy keeps in-frame clones and lacks some. Its clone listing holds 40,000 to 45,000 clones. The specimen was PBMCs. These receptors all come from a man aged 30 to 39 in good health and CMV-seronegative.

The chain links TRBV2 to TRBJ1-2, with 9 nucleotides matching TRBD1. V dropped 6 bases and J dropped 5; count of bases not matched to a gene: 19. Germline V gives CDR1 SNHLY, CDR2 FYNNEI. The CDR3 is 18 amino acids. As DNA, the CDR3 is TGTGCCAGCAGCGAGGATGGAGGTGCGGGACAGGGTCTTTATGGCTACACCTTC. This codes for CASSEDGGAGQGLYGYTF.

The chain recombines TRBV4-1 with TRBJ2-3, with a weak D call TRBD2 (6 bases). Trimming took off 1 base at V and 0 bases at J, with 20 bases between the two ends. The CDR3 contains 19 residues. Looked up from germline, CDR1 is MGHRA and CDR2 is YSYEKL. CDR3 loop: CASSQGGGPSPTSTDTQYF. CDR3 DNA sequence: TGCGCCAGCAGCCAAGGCGGAGGGCCTAGCCCAACTAGCACAGATACGCAGTATTTT.

A word on this clone: The same CDR3 is also encoded by other DNA sequences in this sample. The chain combines TRBV7-9 with TRBJ1-2, with TRBD1 matching over 8 bases. Germline V CDR1 and CDR2: SEHNR, FQNEAQ (reference sequence). The CDR3 has 14 residues. The V segment lost 5 bases and the J segment 5 bases; nucleotides outside the gene matches: 7. The CDR3 spells CASSEDRVQYGYTF. In nucleotides, the CDR3 is TGTGCCAGCAGCGAGGACAGGGTACAATATGGCTACACCTTC. The variable domain in full, completed from reference TRBV7-9 and TRBJ1-2, reads DTGVSQNPRHKITKRGQNVTFRCDPISEHNRLYWYRQTLGQGPEFLTYFQNEAQLEKSRLLSDRFSAERPKGSFSTLEIQRTEQGDSAMYLCASSEDRVQYGYTFGSGTRLTVV.

The genes are TRBV10-1 and TRBJ1-3, with 12 bases lining up with TRBD1. V was pared by 4 bases and J by 2 bases, with 3 bases of the junction left unmatched. CDR3 length equals 16 residues. CDR1 is WNHNN and CDR2 is SYGVQD in the germline V gene (reference sequence). CDR3 region: CASSAGTGGTGNTIYF. The CDR3 region has the DNA TGCGCCAGCAGTGCCGGGACAGGGGGCACTGGAAACACCATATATTTT.

V gene TRBV4-1 combines with J gene TRBJ2-7, with 8 bases lining up with TRBD1. This CDR3 is built from 16 residues. After removal of 2 bases from V and 4 bases from J, the junction contained 10 bases not matched to a gene. Germline-derived CDR1 and CDR2 are MGHRA and YSYEKL. The CDR3 nucleotides read TGCGCCAGCAGCCAAAAAAGGACAGGGTCCTATTACGAGCAGTACTTC. It yields the protein CASSQKRTGSYYEQYF.

The rearrangement links TRBV28 to TRBJ2-7; TRBD2 matches at 7 bases. The germline V gene has CDR1 MDHEN and CDR2 SYDVKM. V shed 7 bases and J 4 bases; nucleotides not matched to a gene: 19. CDR3 size: 17 residues. In nucleotides, the CDR3 is TGTGCCAGCACCCTCGGGGGAGGGGCCCCATTCCGATACGAGCAGTACTTC. Translating gives CASTLGGGAPFRYEQYF.

The CDR3 DNA reads TGTGCCAGCAGCTTAGCCTCGGGACAGGGACACAATGAGCAGTTCTTC. Translation gives CASSLASGQGHNEQFF. J is TRBJ2-1 and V is TRBV11-3, with 9 positions matching TRBD1. Germline CDR1 is SGHNT and CDR2 is YENEEA. J lost 5 bases, V lost 1 base, and 6 bases had no gene match. The CDR3 sequence is 16 residues long.

The genes are TRBV10-2 and TRBJ1-1; D might be TRBD1 (6 bases). The length of the CDR3 is 18 residues. CDR1 is WSHSY, CDR2 SAAADI, per germline. Trimming took off 3 bases at V and 5 bases at J, with 25 bases between the two ends. The CDR3 DNA sequence: TGCGCCAGCAGTGAATCATCCCAGGGGTTTTGGCAGAAGACTGAAGCTTTCTTT. Translating gives CASSESSQGFWQKTEAFF.

CDR3: CASSPNPGNTEAFF. Written as DNA, the CDR3 is TGTGCCAGCTCCCCAAACCCGGGGAACACTGAAGCTTTCTTT. The chain carries TRBV18 and TRBJ1-1; no definite D call. CDR3 length: 14 amino acids. V gave up 6 bases and J gave up 1 base, with 12 bases separating them. CDR1 and CDR2 (germline): KGHSH, LQKENI.

The chain couples TRBV4-3 to TRBJ2-7, with no clear D. The germline gives CDR1 LGHNA, CDR2 YSLEER. The CDR3 extends over 14 amino acids. V dropped 1 base and J dropped 3 bases, with 10 bases sitting between them. CDR3 in DNA: TGCGCCAGCAGCCAAGGAGTCGGTGGCTACGAGCAGTACTTC. Its translation: CASSQGVGGYEQYF.

J is TRBJ1-1 and V is TRBV11-2; 7 bases match TRBD1. CDR1 and CDR2 from the germline V gene are SGHAT and FQNNGV. There are 16 residues in the CDR3. V was pared by 5 bases and J by 0 bases, with 9 bases of the junction left unmatched. The CDR3 nucleotides are TGTGCCAGCAGCCTACGGGACAGTTTCATGAACACTGAAGCTTTCTTT. It is translated as CASSLRDSFMNTEAFF.

The J gene is TRBJ2-7, the V gene TRBV19, with a possible D match to TRBD2 (8 bases). The CDR3 runs 15 residues. In germline, CDR1 is LNHDA, CDR2 SQIVND (reference sequence). The V end lost 5 bases, the J end lost 2 bases, and 16 bases lay between the germline ends. The CDR3 bases are TGTGCCAGTAGTCTGGGACAGACTAGCGCCTACGAGCAGTACTTC. It specifies CASSLGQTSAYEQYF.

This chain uses TRBV10-2 with TRBJ2-5; D is perhaps TRBD1 (5 bases). The J call may be faulty, since TRBJ2-7 better matches the DNA end. CDR3 length: 11 residues. Germline V gene data show CDR1 as WSHSY and CDR2 as SAAADI. The CDR3 sequence is CAIRGTYEQYF. As DNA, the CDR3 is TGCGCCATAAGGGGCACCTACGAGCAGTACTTC.

The chain recombines TRBV18 with TRBJ1-5, with 7 positions matching TRBD1. The CDR3 runs 14 residues. J gave up 5 bases and V 4 bases, and 5 bases lay outside the gene matches. Per germline, CDR1 KGHSH and CDR2 LQKENI. The CDR3 coding sequence is TGTGCCAGCTCACTGGACAGGAGGGATCAGCCCCAGCATTTT. Translated: CASSLDRRDQPQHF.

V gene TRBV5-1 combines with J gene TRBJ1-5; D not certain. The CDR3 is 15 amino acids. V gave up 0 bases and J gave up 5 bases, with 12 bases separating them. CDR1 is SGHRS, CDR2 YFSETQ, per germline. CDR3 sequence reads: CASSLGEGWDQPQHF. CDR3 sequence (DNA): TGCGCCAGCAGCTTGGGAGAGGGATGGGATCAGCCCCAGCATTTT.

The chain is built from TRBV5-1 and TRBJ2-3; a possible D gene is TRBD2 (7 bases). The germline V gene has CDR1 SGHRS and CDR2 YFSETQ. V was trimmed by 4 bases and J by 4 bases, leaving 13 bases between them. The CDR3 is 14 amino acids. The DNA for the CDR3 is TGCGCCAGCAGCGTCGGGGGGCGGTCAGATACGCAGTATTTT. It translates to CASSVGGRSDTQYF.

Details on this clone: Relative to the germline gene, one junction end is altered; a read error may explain this. Distinct nucleotide sequences in the sample also encode this CDR3. The CDR3, as DNA: TGTGCCAGCAGCTTAGGACAGTGGAATTCACCCCTACACTTT. This sequence encodes CASSLGQWNSPLHF. J is TRBJ1-6 and V is TRBV11-2; D possibly corresponds to TRBD1 (5 bases). Germline loops: CDR1 SGHAT, CDR2 FQNNGV. This CDR3 region has 14 residues.

The chain links TRBV4-1 to TRBJ1-4; 9 nucleotides line up with TRBD1. CDR3 size: 16 residues. The V gene end was trimmed by 4 bases and the J gene end by 3 bases; junction bases not matched to a gene: 6. Germline V lookup: CDR1 MGHRA, CDR2 YSYEKL. The CDR3 here is CASSPSDRGSNEKLFF. CDR3 DNA: TGCGCCAGCAGCCCGTCGGACAGGGGATCTAATGAAAAACTGTTTTTT.

The chain combines TRBV2 with TRBJ1-5; D possibly corresponds to TRBD1 (5 bases). Germline loops: CDR1 SNHLY, CDR2 FYNNEI. The CDR3 has 14 residues. V lost 4 bases and J lost 3, with 10 bases in between. The CDR3 loop reads CASSVQGPNQPQHF. The CDR3 DNA follows: TGTGCCAGCAGTGTGCAGGGTCCCAATCAGCCCCAGCATTTT.